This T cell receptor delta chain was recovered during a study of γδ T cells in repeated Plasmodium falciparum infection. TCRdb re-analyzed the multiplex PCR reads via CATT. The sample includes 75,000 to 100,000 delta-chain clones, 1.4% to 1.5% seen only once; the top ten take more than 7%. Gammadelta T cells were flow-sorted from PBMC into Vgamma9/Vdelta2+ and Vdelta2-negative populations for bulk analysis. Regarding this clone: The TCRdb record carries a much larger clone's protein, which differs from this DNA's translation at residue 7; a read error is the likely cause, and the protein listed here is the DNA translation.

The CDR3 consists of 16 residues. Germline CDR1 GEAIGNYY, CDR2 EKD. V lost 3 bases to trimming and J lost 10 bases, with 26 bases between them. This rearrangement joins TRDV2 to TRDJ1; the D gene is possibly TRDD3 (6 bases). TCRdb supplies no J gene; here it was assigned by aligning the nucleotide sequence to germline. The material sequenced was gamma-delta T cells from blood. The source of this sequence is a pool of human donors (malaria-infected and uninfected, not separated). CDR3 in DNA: TGTGCCTGTGACGACATGCCCCCGGGACGGGATAGGGGACTCATCTTT. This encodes CACDDMPPGRDRGLIF.